This T cell receptor (beta chain) is from a study of post-analysis software for immune sequencing data. Study-wide background: Secondary progressive, relapsing-remitting and progressive-relapsing multiple sclerosis were among the included disease courses. General observations from the study: Strong co-clustering by F measure was evident for samples that had been prepared in the same batch. When patients were compared with controls, five TRBV segments were more frequent, TRBV5-6, TRBV5-1 and TRBV20-1 among them. There was significantly lower normalized Chao1 diversity in multiple sclerosis patients than in controls.

Comments on this clonotype: As yet, its antigen is unknown.

The TCR beta cDNA libraries contained unique molecular identifiers. A population of about 0.9 to 10 million T cells gave rise to roughly 490,000 cDNA molecules. TCRdb called the PCR reads again in MiXCR, with one record for every CDR3 protein. The sample has 750,000 to 900,000 distinct CDR3 sequences; roughly 46% are singletons. With 4 bases clipped from V and 5 bases from J, the junction kept 8 bases outside the gene matches. This CDR3 region has 14 residues. Germline V lookup: CDR1 SGHRS, CDR2 YFSETQ. This clonotype was obtained from a girl aged 10 to 17 with multiple sclerosis. Sample: blood. The chain links TRBV5-1 to TRBJ2-7; 8 bases map to TRBD1. This CDR3 reads CASSLGTGTHEQYF. In nucleotides, the CDR3 is TGCGCCAGCAGCCTCGGGACAGGAACCCACGAGCAGTACTTC.